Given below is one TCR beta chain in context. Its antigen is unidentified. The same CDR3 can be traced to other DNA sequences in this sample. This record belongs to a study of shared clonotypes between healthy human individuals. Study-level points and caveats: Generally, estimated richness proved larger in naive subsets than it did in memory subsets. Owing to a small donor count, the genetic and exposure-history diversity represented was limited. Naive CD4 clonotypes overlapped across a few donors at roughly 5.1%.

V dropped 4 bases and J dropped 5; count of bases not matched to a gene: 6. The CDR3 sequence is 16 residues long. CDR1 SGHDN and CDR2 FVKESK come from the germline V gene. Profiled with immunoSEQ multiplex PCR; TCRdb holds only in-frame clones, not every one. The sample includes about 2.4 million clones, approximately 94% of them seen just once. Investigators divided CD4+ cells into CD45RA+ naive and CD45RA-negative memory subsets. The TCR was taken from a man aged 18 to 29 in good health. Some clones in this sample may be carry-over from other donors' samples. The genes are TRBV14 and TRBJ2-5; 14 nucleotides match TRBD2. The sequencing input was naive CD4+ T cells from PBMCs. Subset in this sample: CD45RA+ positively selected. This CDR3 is CASSLTSGRAQETQYF. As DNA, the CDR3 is TGTGCCAGCAGCCTGACTAGCGGGAGGGCCCAGGAGACCCAGTACTTC. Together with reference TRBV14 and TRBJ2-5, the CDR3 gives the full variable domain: EAGVTQFPSHSVIEKGQTVTLRCDPISGHDNLYWYRRVMGKEIKFLLHFVKESKQDESGMPNNRFLAERTGGTYSTLKVQPAELEDSGVYFCASSLTSGRAQETQYFGPGTRLLVL.